This TCR beta chain was retrieved from a study of T-cell reconstitution after alpha-beta-depleted transplantation in children (dated by TCRdb to 2015 to 2016). Turning to the overall study: Using TCR repertoire profiling, the study quantitatively followed how T-cell immune reconstitution unfolded in children after TCRalphabeta/CD19-depleted allogeneic hematopoietic cell transplantation.

Reading the germline V gene (reference sequence) gives CDR1 LNHNV and CDR2 YYDKDF. For this chain, trimming is 1 base at the V end and 2 bases at the J end, and the number of junction bases without a gene match is 11. Spanning cysteine to phenylalanine, the CDR3 consists of 18 amino acids. The read is trimmed to its CDR3 DNA, 54 bases read in frame from base 1. The method was PCR. The instrument was an Illumina HiSeq 2500. To normalize quantification of the TCRbeta repertoire, the TCR libraries were built with molecular barcoding that relied on unique molecular identifiers. TCRdb handled the public reads itself, with Q25 trimming in fastp and clone calling in MiXCR, and kept productive beta chains. Merged by CDR3 protein, the rows form single entries marked with the most common genes and DNA. This sample holds 250,000 to 400,000 distinct CDR3 sequences; more than 20% were observed only once. The ten largest clones capture roughly 11% of the sample.

What this sample's treatment or condition label stands for: allogeneic hematopoietic cell transplantation with graft depleted of TCRalphabeta T cells and CD19 B cells. Transplant recipients were children who received TCRalphabeta/CD19-depleted allogeneic hematopoietic cell grafts. Findings and caveats that apply to the study as a whole: In some patients, the high TCRbeta diversity seen at day 60 was put down to recipient T cells and intrathymic progenitors that had survived conditioning. Apparently early alphabetaT-cell count recovery about two months after transplant reportedly relied on only several hundred rapidly expanded clones derived from non-depleted graft cells. The frequencies of hyperexpanded clones fell over the following months, and after one year, T-cell counts and TCRbeta diversity were mostly attributed to newly produced T cells.

This clonotype has more than one count but fewer than ten. Its antigen is unknown. Base qualities are not provided; no much larger clone lies one nucleotide away. This clonotype was obtained from a male patient between 10 and 17 years old who had a stem cell transplant for acute lymphoblastic leukemia, so the T cells may come from the graft donor. Sequencing used PBMCs, mostly from graft donor cells, obtained 180 days after TCRalphabeta/CD19-depleted stem cell transplant. The V and J segments used are TRBV15 and TRBJ2-3; 8 bases in the middle match TRBD2. At the DNA level, the sequence is TGTGCCACCAGCAGAGCGATAGTCCTAGCGGGTCCCACAGATACGCAGTATTTT. This yields the protein CATSRAIVLAGPTDTQYF.